The present T cell receptor beta chain was sequenced within a study of blood T cells in healthy people across ages. Overall study findings and caveats: Roughly linearly, TCR beta diversity per million T cells fell as age increased.

A second about 6 to 12 cycle PCR used barcoded and J-beta primers. TCRdb re-analysed the 5' RACE reads in MiXCR, keeping a single row per CDR3 protein. Among hundreds of thousands of distinct CDR3 sequences listed, under 45% were seen once. The J segment lost 0 bases and the V segment lost 5 bases, leaving 9 bases of the junction unmatched. The CDR3 is made up of 16 amino acids. In the case of this clonotype: Antigen unknown.

The TCR was taken from a man between 60 and 75 years old in good health. The sample comprised blood. This rearrangement joins TRBV12-3 or TRBV12-4 to TRBJ2-7; 8 bases fit TRBD1. The CDR3 is CASSRGQGVTSYEQYF. CDR3 DNA: TGTGCCAGCAGTCGAGGACAGGGAGTTACCTCCTACGAGCAGTACTTC.